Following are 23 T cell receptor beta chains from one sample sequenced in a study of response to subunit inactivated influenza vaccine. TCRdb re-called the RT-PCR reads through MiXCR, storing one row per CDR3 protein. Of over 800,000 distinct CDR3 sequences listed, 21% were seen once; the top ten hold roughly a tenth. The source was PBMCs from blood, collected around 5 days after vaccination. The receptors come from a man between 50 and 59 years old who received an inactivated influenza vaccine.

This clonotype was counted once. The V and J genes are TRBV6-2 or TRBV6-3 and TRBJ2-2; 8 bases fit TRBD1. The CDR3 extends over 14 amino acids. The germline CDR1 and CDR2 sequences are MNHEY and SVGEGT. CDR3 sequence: CATRRGLNTGELFF. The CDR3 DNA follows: TGTGCAACCCGCAGGGGGCTAAACACCGGGGAGCTGTTTTTT.

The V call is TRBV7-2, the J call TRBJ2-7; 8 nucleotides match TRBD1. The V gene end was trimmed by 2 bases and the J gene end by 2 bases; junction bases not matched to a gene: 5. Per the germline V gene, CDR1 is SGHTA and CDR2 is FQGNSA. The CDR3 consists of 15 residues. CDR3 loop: CASSLYLQGAYEQYF. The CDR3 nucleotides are TGTGCCAGCAGCTTATACTTACAGGGGGCCTACGAGCAGTACTTC.

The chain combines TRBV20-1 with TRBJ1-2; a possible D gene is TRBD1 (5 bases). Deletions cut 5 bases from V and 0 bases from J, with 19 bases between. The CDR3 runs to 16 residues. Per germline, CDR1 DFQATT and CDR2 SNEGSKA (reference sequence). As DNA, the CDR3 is TGCAGTGCTGCGGGACGATCCCCGACCACTAACTATGGCTACACCTTC. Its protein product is CSAAGRSPTTNYGYTF.

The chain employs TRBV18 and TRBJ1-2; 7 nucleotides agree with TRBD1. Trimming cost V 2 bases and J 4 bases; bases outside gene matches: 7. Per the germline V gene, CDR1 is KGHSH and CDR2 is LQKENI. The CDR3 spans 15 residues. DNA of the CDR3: TGTGCCAGCTCACCAAAGGGGGCGCAACCCTATGGCTACACCTTC. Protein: CASSPKGAQPYGYTF. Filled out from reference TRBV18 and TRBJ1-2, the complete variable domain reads NAGVMQNPRHLVRRRGQEARLRCSPMKGHSHVYWYRQLPEEGLKFMVYLQKENIIDESGMPKERFSAEFPKEGPSILRIQQVVRGDSAAYFCASSPKGAQPYGYTFGSGTRLTVV.

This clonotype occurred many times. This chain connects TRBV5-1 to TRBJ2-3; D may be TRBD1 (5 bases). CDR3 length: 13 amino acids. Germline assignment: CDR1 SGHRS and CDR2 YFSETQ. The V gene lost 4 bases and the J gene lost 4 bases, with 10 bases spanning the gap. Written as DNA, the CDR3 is TGCGCCAGCAGCACGGACAACTCAGATACGCAGTATTTT. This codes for CASSTDNSDTQYF.

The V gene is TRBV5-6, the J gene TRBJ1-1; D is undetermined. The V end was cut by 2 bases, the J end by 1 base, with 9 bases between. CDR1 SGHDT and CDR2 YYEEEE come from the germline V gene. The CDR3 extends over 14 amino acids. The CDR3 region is CASSFWTANTEAFF. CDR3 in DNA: TGTGCCAGCAGCTTTTGGACGGCGAACACTGAAGCTTTCTTT. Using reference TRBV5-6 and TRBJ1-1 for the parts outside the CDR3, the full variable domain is DAGVTQSPTHLIKTRGQQVTLRCSPKSGHDTVSWYQQALGQGPQFIFQYYEEEERQRGNFPDRFSGHQFPNYSSELNVNALLLGDSALYLCASSFWTANTEAFFGQGTRLTVV.

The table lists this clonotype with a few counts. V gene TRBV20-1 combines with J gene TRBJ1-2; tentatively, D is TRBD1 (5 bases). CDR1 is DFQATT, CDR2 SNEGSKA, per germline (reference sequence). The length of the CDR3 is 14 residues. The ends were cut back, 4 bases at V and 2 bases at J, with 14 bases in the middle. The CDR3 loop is CSATGSRQNYGYTF. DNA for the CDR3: TGCAGTGCTACCGGTAGTCGACAGAACTATGGCTACACCTTC.

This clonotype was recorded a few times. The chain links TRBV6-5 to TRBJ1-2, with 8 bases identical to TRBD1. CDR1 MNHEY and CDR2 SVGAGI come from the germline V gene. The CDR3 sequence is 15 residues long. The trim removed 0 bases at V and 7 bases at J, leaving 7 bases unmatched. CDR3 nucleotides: TGTGCCAGCAGTTACTCTGAAACAGGGGGAAGTGGCTACACCTTC. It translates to CASSYSETGGSGYTF.

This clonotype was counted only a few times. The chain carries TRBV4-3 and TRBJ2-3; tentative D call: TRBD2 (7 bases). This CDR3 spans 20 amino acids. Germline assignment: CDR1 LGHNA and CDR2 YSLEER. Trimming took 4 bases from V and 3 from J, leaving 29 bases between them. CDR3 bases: TGCGCCAGCAGCCTGATAGACGGAGGGGGACCGACTAGCAGGACAGATACGCAGTATTTT. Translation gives CASSLIDGGGPTSRTDTQYF.

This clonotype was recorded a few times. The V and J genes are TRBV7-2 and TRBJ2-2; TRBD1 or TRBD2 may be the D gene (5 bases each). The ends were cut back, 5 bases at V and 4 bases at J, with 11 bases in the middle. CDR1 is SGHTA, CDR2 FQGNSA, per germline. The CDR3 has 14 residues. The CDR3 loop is CASSKGPPTGELFF. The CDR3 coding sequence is TGTGCCAGCAGCAAGGGACCACCCACCGGGGAGCTGTTTTTT.

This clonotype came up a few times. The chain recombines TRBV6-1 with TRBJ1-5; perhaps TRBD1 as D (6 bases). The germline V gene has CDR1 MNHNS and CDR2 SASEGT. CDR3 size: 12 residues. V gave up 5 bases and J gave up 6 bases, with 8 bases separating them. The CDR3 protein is CASSRDIQPQHF. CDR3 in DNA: TGTGCCAGCAGTCGGGACATTCAGCCCCAGCATTTT.

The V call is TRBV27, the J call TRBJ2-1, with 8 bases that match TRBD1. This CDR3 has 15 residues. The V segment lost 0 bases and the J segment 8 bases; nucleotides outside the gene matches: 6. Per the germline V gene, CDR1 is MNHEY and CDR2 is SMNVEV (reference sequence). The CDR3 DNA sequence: TGTGCCAGCAGTTTATCGACAGGGGTTTGGGATGAGCAGTTCTTC. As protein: CASSLSTGVWDEQFF.

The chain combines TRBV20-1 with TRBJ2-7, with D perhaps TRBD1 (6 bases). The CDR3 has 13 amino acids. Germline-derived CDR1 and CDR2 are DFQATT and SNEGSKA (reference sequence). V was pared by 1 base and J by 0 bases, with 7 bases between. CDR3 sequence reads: CSARGTASYEQYF. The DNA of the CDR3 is TGCAGTGCTAGAGGGACAGCCTCCTACGAGCAGTACTTC.

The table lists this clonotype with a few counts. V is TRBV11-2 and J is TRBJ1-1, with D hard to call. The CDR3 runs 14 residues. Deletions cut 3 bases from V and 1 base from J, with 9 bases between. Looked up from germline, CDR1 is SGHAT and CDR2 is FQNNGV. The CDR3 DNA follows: TGTGCCAGCAGCTTTGGGTTATCGAACACTGAAGCTTTCTTT. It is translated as CASSFGLSNTEAFF.

The CDR3: CASRGLVSFTGELFF. In DNA form, the CDR3 reads TGTGCCAGTAGAGGACTAGTATCGTTCACCGGGGAGCTGTTTTTT. The genes are TRBV19 and TRBJ2-2; 7 bases are shared with TRBD2. CDR1 and CDR2 from the germline V gene are LNHDA and SQIVND (reference sequence). The CDR3 extends over 15 amino acids. The ends lost 6 bases at V and 4 bases at J; junction bases unmatched: 8.

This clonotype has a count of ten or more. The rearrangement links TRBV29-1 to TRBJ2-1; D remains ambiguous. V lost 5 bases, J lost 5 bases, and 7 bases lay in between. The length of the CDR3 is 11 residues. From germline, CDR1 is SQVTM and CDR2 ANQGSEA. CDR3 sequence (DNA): TGCAGCGTTCCTAATAACAATGAGCAGTTCTTC. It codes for CSVPNNNEQFF.

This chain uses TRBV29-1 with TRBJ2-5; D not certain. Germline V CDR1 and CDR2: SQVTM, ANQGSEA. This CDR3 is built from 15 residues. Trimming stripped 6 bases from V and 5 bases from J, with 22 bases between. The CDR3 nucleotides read TGCAGCGTGACCAGCTTTGATACGTTTGCGGAGACCCAGTACTTC. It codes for CSVTSFDTFAETQYF. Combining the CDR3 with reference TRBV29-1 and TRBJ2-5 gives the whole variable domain SAVISQKPSRDICQRGTSLTIQCQVDSQVTMMFWYRQQPGQSLTLIATANQGSEATYESGFVIDKFPISRPNLTFSTLTVSNMSPEDSSIYLCSVTSFDTFAETQYFGPGTRLLVL.

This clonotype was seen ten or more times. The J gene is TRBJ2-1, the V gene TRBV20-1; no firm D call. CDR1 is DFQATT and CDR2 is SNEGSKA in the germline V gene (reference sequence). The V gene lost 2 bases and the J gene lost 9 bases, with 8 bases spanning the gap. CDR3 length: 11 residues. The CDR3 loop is CSARRASEQFF. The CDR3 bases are TGCAGTGCTAGAAGAGCAAGTGAGCAGTTCTTC.

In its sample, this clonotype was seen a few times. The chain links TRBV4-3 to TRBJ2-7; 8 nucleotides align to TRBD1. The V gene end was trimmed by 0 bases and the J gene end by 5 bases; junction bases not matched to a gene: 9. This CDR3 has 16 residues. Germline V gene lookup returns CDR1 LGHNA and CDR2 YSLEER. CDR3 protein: CASSQDLGQGPDEQYF. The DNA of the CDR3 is TGCGCCAGCAGCCAAGATTTAGGACAGGGACCCGACGAGCAGTACTTC.

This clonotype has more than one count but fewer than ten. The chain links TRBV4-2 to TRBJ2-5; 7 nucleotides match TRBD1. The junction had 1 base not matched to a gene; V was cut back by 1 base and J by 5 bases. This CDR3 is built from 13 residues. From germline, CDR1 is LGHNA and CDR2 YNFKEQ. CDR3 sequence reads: CASSQVRGETQYF. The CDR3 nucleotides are TGTGCCAGCAGCCAAGTCAGGGGGGAGACCCAGTACTTC.

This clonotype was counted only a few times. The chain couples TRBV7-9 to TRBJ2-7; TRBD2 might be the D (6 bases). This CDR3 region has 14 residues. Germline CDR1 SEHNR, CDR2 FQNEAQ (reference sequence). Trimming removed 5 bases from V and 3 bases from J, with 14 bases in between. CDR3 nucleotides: TGTGCCAGCAGCCCGCGGGACCGGCACTACGAGCAGTACTTC. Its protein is CASSPRDRHYEQYF.

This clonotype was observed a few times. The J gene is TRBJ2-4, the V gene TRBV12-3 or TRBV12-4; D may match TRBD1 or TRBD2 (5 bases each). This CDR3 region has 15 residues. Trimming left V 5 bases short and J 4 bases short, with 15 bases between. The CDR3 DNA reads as TGTGCCAGCAGTCGATCCGGGACGGAGAAAAACATTCAGTACTTC. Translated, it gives CASSRSGTEKNIQYF.

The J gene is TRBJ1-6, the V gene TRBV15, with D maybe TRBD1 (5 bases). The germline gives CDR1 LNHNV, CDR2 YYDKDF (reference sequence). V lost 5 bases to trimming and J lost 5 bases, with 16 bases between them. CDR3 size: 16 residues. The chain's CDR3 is CATSASGTQNNSPLHF. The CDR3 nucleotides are TGTGCCACCAGCGCTTCCGGGACGCAAAATAATTCACCCCTCCACTTT.